The T cell receptor beta chain under discussion was sequenced for a study of blood T cell repertoires in COVID-19. Study background: T cells, B-cell-depleted T cells, or PBMCs provided the cDNA or gDNA that served as material.

Germline CDR1 and CDR2: KGHDR and SFDVKD. The CDR3 runs to 15 residues. The trim removed 7 bases at V and 3 bases at J, leaving 7 bases unmatched. Exposed enrollees encountered a COVID-19 case at some point within 2 weeks before study entry. Authors' methods: By means of reference gene primer amplification, nucleated cell counts were estimated. Libraries were prepared by immunoSEQ multiplex PCR; TCRdb keeps only in-frame clonotypes and omits some of them. That table supplies the V and J calls and clone size; D and trimming were determined from the DNA. The table lists about 320,000 clones, around 85% of them singletons.

Material for sequencing was PBMCs or T cells enriched from blood (not recorded which). The clonotype was recovered from a woman aged 30 to 39 who had been exposed to COVID-19. The V gene is TRBV24-1, the J gene TRBJ2-2; 7 bases fit TRBD1. The CDR3 DNA follows: TGTGCCACCAGAGCGACGACAGGGCACACCGGGGAGCTGTTTTTT. It translates to CATRATTGHTGELFF.